This T cell receptor (beta chain) was sequenced for a study of T cells in Graves' hyperthyroidism and ophthalmopathy. The germline V gene encodes CDR1 MNHEY and CDR2 SVGEGT. V was pared by 7 bases and J by 5 bases, with 10 bases of the junction left unmatched. This CDR3 is built from 15 residues. The TCR beta CDR3 regions underwent amplification using RNA transcripts as the source. HTBI primers were the set used in a first-round RT-PCR of the TCR CDR3. TCRdb re-called the multiplex PCR reads through MiXCR, storing one row per CDR3 protein. Of hundreds of thousands of distinct CDR3 sequences listed, about a sixth are singletons. Aged 18 to 65, the patients had hyperthyroidism that was newly diagnosed and had lasted under 2 months.

The sequencing sample was made of blood. V usage is TRBV6-2 or TRBV6-3 and J usage is TRBJ2-2; 7 bases line up with TRBD1. The sequence came from a woman aged 18-35 years with Graves' hyperthyroidism. The CDR3 DNA follows: TGTGCCAGCACCACAGGGGACACGCGGACCGGGGAGCTGTTTTTT. Translated, it gives CASTTGDTRTGELFF.